Each of the 14 T cell receptor beta chains below was sequenced from the same sample in a study of T cell clonotyping in hematopoietic cell transplantation. Profiled with immunoSEQ multiplex PCR; TCRdb holds only in-frame clones, not every one. The data show under 6,000 clones, 94% seen once. Material: PBMCs, obtained 180 days after allogeneic stem cell transplant. Receptors originate from a male patient in his sixties who had an allogeneic stem cell transplant from a related donor, so the T cells may come from the graft donor. Some clones in this sample may be carry-over from other donors' samples.

This clone was recorded only once. V usage is TRBV4-3 and J usage is TRBJ1-2; 9 bases map to TRBD1. J gave up 6 bases and V 3 bases, and 2 bases lay outside the gene matches. This CDR3 is built from 13 residues. Germline CDR1 and CDR2: LGHNA and YSLEER. The CDR3 region is CASSHTGGHGYTF. The DNA of the CDR3 is TGCGCCAGCAGCCACACAGGGGGCCATGGCTACACCTTC.

The chain carries TRBV11-1 and TRBJ2-2; D is unclear. This CDR3 is built from 12 residues. Deletions cut 5 bases from V and 7 bases from J, with 8 bases between. In germline, CDR1 is SGHAT, CDR2 FQDESV (reference sequence). The CDR3 region has the DNA TGTGCCAGCAGCCCAGACCTCGGGGAGCTGTTTTTT. It codes for CASSPDLGELFF.

Here the CDR3 DNA reads TGTGCCAGCAGCTCCGACAGTCTCTATGGCTACACCTTC. Translation: CASSSDSLYGYTF. V usage is TRBV5-4 and J usage is TRBJ1-2; possible D gene TRBD1, 5 bases. V was cut by 3 bases and J by 4 bases, with 10 bases left in between. Germline V CDR1 and CDR2: SGHNT, YYREEE (reference sequence). The CDR3 runs 13 residues.

The genes are TRBV7-2 and TRBJ2-3; D is uncertain. Germline CDR1 reads SGHTA; CDR2 reads FQGNSA. Deletions cut 5 bases from V and 0 bases from J, with 18 bases between. The CDR3 length is 17 residues. The CDR3 protein is CASSPPAGGVSTDTQYF. The CDR3 bases are TGTGCCAGCAGCCCCCCGGCTGGCGGAGTTAGCACAGATACGCAGTATTTT.

The chain uses TRBV7-2 and TRBJ1-5; D uncertain. With 4 bases removed from V and 2 bases from J, the gap between germline ends came to 6 bases. This CDR3 comprises 13 residues. Germline V gene lookup returns CDR1 SGHTA and CDR2 FQGNSA. The DNA for the CDR3 is TGTGCCAGCAGCTCGGACGGCAATCAGCCCCAGCATTTT. Translated, it gives CASSSDGNQPQHF. The full variable domain, with the rest looked up from reference TRBV7-2 and TRBJ1-5, is GAGVSQSPSNKVTEKGKDVELRCDPISGHTALYWYRQSLGQGLEFLIYFQGNSAPDKSGLPSDRFSAERTGGSVSTLTIQRTQQEDSAVYLCASSSDGNQPQHFGDGTRLSIL.

The gene calls are TRBV29-1 and TRBJ1-1; TRBD1 might be the D (5 bases). Trimming took 7 bases from V and 1 from J, leaving 7 bases between them. The CDR3 loop spans 11 amino acids. Germline V CDR1 and CDR2: SQVTM, ANQGSEA. The CDR3, as DNA: TGCAGCGGCGGGGGGAACACTGAAGCTTTCTTT. Translation gives CSGGGNTEAFF.

The V gene is TRBV6-6, the J gene TRBJ1-2; no reliable D call. CDR1 and CDR2 from the germline V gene are MNHNY and SVGAGI (reference sequence). V dropped 3 bases and J dropped 4 bases, with 12 bases sitting between them. The CDR3 extends over 14 amino acids. The CDR3: CASSYPETLYGYTF. The DNA of the CDR3 is TGTGCCAGCAGTTATCCCGAGACTCTCTATGGCTACACCTTC.

The chain joins TRBV2 to TRBJ1-5; D not certain. Germline values: CDR1 SNHLY, CDR2 FYNNEI. The CDR3 totals 14 residues. V lost 5 bases to trimming and J lost 0 bases, with 8 bases between them. CDR3 in amino acids: CASSRDTSNQPQHF. The DNA of the CDR3 is TGTGCCAGCAGTCGCGACACTAGCAATCAGCCCCAGCATTTT.

V usage is TRBV7-8 and J usage is TRBJ2-3; D unresolved. The V end lost 7 bases, the J end lost 2 bases, and 16 bases lay between the germline ends. The CDR3 covers 15 residues. Looked up from germline, CDR1 is SGHVS and CDR2 is FQNEAQ. CDR3 in DNA: TGTGCCAGCACCCACAGAAGGGTAAACACAGATACGCAGTATTTT. It yields the protein CASTHRRVNTDTQYF.

The gene calls are TRBV5-8 and TRBJ2-4, with D perhaps TRBD1 or TRBD2 (5 bases each). Trimming shortened V by 4 bases and J by 0 bases, and 14 bases separated the two germline ends. The germline CDR1 and CDR2 sequences are SGHTS and YDEGEE. This CDR3 contains 16 residues. The CDR3 here is CASSQGESLAKNIQYF. The CDR3 nucleotides are TGTGCCAGCAGCCAGGGAGAGAGCCTAGCCAAAAACATTCAGTACTTC.

The chain combines TRBV5-1 with TRBJ1-3, with a weak D call TRBD1 (6 bases). V was pared by 6 bases and J by 8 bases, with 18 bases between. This CDR3 spans 14 amino acids. The germline V gene encodes CDR1 SGHRS and CDR2 YFSETQ. The CDR3 DNA reads as TGCGCCAGCAACAAGGGGGGGATGGCGGACACCATATATTTT. This encodes CASNKGGMADTIYF. Variable domain in full (rest from reference TRBV5-1 and TRBJ1-3): KAGVTQTPRYLIKTRGQQVTLSCSPISGHRSVSWYQQTPGQGLQFLFEYFSETQRNKGNFPGRFSGRQFSNSRSEMNVSTLELGDSALYLCASNKGGMADTIYFGEGSWLTVV.

V and J are TRBV19 and TRBJ1-1, with 11 bases lining up with TRBD1. The germline V gene has CDR1 LNHDA and CDR2 SQIVND (reference sequence). The CDR3 loop spans 16 amino acids. The V segment lost 2 bases and the J segment 7 bases; nucleotides outside the gene matches: 9. CDR3 sequence (DNA): TGTGCCAGTAGTATAAGGACAGGGGGCCGTTCAGGTGAAGCTTTCTTT. This gives the protein CASSIRTGGRSGEAFF.

This clone was observed once. The J gene is TRBJ1-4, the V gene TRBV27; the D gene is possibly TRBD1 (6 bases). Germline values: CDR1 MNHEY, CDR2 SMNVEV (reference sequence). V was clipped by 3 bases and J by 3 bases, with 11 bases between them. The length of the CDR3 is 15 residues. CDR3: CASSFFRTANEKLFF. The CDR3 DNA follows: TGTGCCAGCAGTTTCTTCCGGACAGCTAATGAAAAACTGTTTTTT.

This sequence joins TRBV21-1 and TRBJ1-2. TRBV21-1 is listed as a pseudogene. The CDR3 consists of 15 residues. CDR3 in DNA: TGTGCCAGTGGCGGACCGGCCGGATTAGACTATGGCTACACCTTC. The encoded protein is CASGGPAGLDYGYTF.